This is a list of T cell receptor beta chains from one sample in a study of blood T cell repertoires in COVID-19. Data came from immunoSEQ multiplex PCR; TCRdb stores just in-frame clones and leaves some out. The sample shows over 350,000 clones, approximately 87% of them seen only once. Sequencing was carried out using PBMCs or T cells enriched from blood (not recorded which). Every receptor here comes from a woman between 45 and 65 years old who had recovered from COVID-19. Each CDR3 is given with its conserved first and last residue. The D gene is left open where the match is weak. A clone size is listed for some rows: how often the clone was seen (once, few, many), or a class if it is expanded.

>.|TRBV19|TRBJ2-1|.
CASSSGGGQFF
TGTGCCAGTAGCTCCGGGGGAGGGCAGTTCTTC
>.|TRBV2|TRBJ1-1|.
CASSDSGRNTEAFF
TGTGCCAGCAGTGATTCGGGGAGAAACACTGAAGCTTTCTTT
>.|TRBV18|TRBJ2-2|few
CASSKGQNTGELFF
TGTGCCAGCTCAAAGGGACAGAACACCGGGGAGCTGTTTTTT
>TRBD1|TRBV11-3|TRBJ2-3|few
CASSFGQAEDTQYF
TGTGCCAGCAGCTTCGGACAGGCGGAGGATACGCAGTATTTT
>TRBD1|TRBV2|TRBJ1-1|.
CASSADRETYTEAFF
TGTGCCAGCAGTGCGGACAGGGAAACATACACTGAAGCTTTCTTT
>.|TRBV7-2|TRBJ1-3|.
CASSLDDNRGRTSGNTIYF
TGTGCCAGCAGCTTAGACGACAATCGTGGCAGAACCTCTGGAAACACCATATATTTT
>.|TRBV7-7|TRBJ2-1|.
CASSLQRANEQFF
TGTGCTAGCAGTCTTCAGAGAGCGAATGAGCAGTTCTTC
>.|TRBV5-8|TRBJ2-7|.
CASSLGYRDEQYF
TGTGCCAGCAGCTTGGGATACAGGGACGAGCAGTACTTC
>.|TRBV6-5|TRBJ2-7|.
CASRQPGSYEQYF
TGTGCCAGCAGGCAGCCGGGTTCCTACGAGCAGTACTTC
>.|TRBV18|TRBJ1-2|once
CASSISEGAAYGYTF
TGTGCCAGCTCTATCTCTGAGGGCGCAGCGTATGGCTACACCTTC